This T cell receptor (beta chain) appears in the sequencing data of a study of immune evolution from preneoplasia to lung adenocarcinoma. Some clones are missing from TCRdb's copy, which holds only in-frame ones; the method was immunoSEQ multiplex PCR. The sample has thousands of clones, around 84% seen once. Study conclusions and caveats: Normal lung had the highest top T cell clone frequencies.

The V end lost 8 bases, the J end lost 0 bases, and 7 bases lay between the germline ends. The CDR3 loop spans 12 amino acids. Looked up from germline, CDR1 is GTSNPN and CDR2 is SVGIG (reference sequence). Resections took place in Japan or China from about 2013 to 2017. In regard to this clone: Its antigen is unknown.

This clonotype was sampled from a person in their sixties or seventies with lung adenocarcinoma. The J gene is TRBJ2-2, the V gene TRBV30, with D possibly matching TRBD2 (6 bases). Input material: FFPE lung adenocarcinoma in situ tissue. The DNA for the CDR3 is TGTGCCCGGGGGACGAACACCGGGGAGCTGTTTTTT. This codes for CARGTNTGELFF.